This TCR beta chain was obtained from a study of T cell responses to AZD1222 COVID-19 vaccine. General study points: Repertoire sampling was restricted to post-peak T cell response timepoints. In a largely white British group with more females than males, clonal diversity was possibly underestimated.

The CDR3 length is 17 residues. From germline, CDR1 is KGHSH and CDR2 LQKENI. J gave up 4 bases and V 1 base, and 7 bases lay outside the gene matches. TCRdb's copy holds only in-frame clones and misses some; the assay was immunoSEQ multiplex PCR. The data show 110,000 to 150,000 clones, around 90% seen once. Details on this clone: The antigen is unknown.

The sample consisted of peripheral blood, taken on day 0 of AZD1222 vaccination. The gene calls are TRBV18 and TRBJ2-2; the match to TRBD1 covers 9 bases. The origin of this receptor is an adult in good health. In DNA, the CDR3 is TGTGCCAGCTCACCACAATTGACAGGGGGAAGCACCGGGGAGCTGTTTTTT. Translating it yields CASSPQLTGGSTGELFF.